Listed here are 14 T cell receptor beta chains from one sample, sequenced in a study of breast tumors, draining lymph nodes, adjacent tissues. TCRdb itself ran the multiplex PCR reads through MiXCR, one entry per CDR3 protein. The table shows about 230,000 distinct CDR3 sequences, with around 32% occurring only once. Breast cancer patients provided tissue from their axillary draining lymph nodes. The sample taken for sequencing was axillary lymph node tissue. These TCRs come from a female donor with breast cancer. Some clones in this sample may be carry-over from other donors' samples.

This clonotype showed up many times. The chain links TRBV30 to TRBJ1-5; tentatively, D is TRBD1 (6 bases). This CDR3 comprises 14 residues. Trimming removed 0 bases from V and 7 bases from J, with 13 bases in between. From germline, CDR1 is GTSNPN and CDR2 SVGIG (reference sequence). CDR3 DNA: TGTGCCTGGAGTGTACGAGGGGGAGGGCAGCCCCAGCATTTT. Translated, it gives CAWSVRGGGQPQHF.

A remark on this clonotype: Just one base apart from a much larger clone, this may be a read error. The final CDR3 position lacks the conserved phenylalanine or tryptophan, pointing to a likely read error. This sequence joins TRBV5-4 and TRBJ2-1; 10 bases map to TRBD2. V shed 9 bases and J 4 bases; nucleotides not matched to a gene: 7. Germline CDR1 reads SGHNT; CDR2 reads YYREEE (reference sequence). This CDR3 comprises 14 residues. The CDR3 protein is CATLAGESYNEQFL. DNA for the CDR3: TGTGCCACTCTAGCGGGAGAGTCGTACAATGAGCAGTTCCTC.

The CDR3 loop is CSARVFGQGTQYF. The CDR3 DNA reads TGCAGTGCTAGGGTCTTCGGGCAAGGGACTCAGTACTTC. This chain uses TRBV20-1 with TRBJ2-5; a weak D match, TRBD2 (6 bases). Germline CDR1 DFQATT, CDR2 SNEGSKA (reference sequence). V lost 3 bases to trimming and J lost 11 bases, with 19 bases between them. There are 13 residues in the CDR3.

There are many counts of this clonotype. The J gene is TRBJ1-4, the V gene TRBV4-1; 10 nucleotides align to TRBD1. This CDR3 spans 15 amino acids. J lost 8 bases, V lost 5 bases, and 8 bases had no gene match. Per germline, CDR1 MGHRA and CDR2 YSYEKL. The CDR3: CASSSAGQGREKLFF. The DNA of the CDR3 is TGCGCCAGCAGCTCCGCGGGACAGGGGAGAGAAAAACTGTTTTTT.

Ten or more counts support this clonotype. V usage is TRBV30 and J usage is TRBJ2-7; 7 positions match TRBD1. Losses at the gene ends were 0 bases for V and 1 base for J; bases not matched to a gene: 6. The CDR3 has 15 residues. Germline assignment: CDR1 GTSNPN and CDR2 SVGIG (reference sequence). The CDR3 loop is CAWSVSWTGSYEQYF. CDR3 DNA sequence: TGTGCCTGGAGTGTAAGTTGGACAGGATCCTACGAGCAGTACTTC.

This clonotype was recorded many times. The V gene is TRBV30, the J gene TRBJ2-1; D remains ambiguous. The CDR3 has 11 residues. The germline gives CDR1 GTSNPN, CDR2 SVGIG (reference sequence). Trimming pared 3 bases from V and 7 bases from J, leaving 7 bases between. CDR3 in DNA: TGTGCCTGGAGGGGAATAAATGAGCAGTTCTTC. Translated, it gives CAWRGINEQFF.

The chain recombines TRBV27 with TRBJ2-3, with 8 bases matching TRBD2. The CDR3 is 16 residues long. The V segment lost 7 bases and the J segment 1 base; nucleotides outside the gene matches: 10. From germline, CDR1 is MNHEY and CDR2 SMNVEV (reference sequence). The CDR3 spells CASTGSGGTGTDTQYF. The CDR3 nucleotides are TGTGCCAGCACCGGGAGCGGGGGAACGGGCACAGATACGCAGTATTTT.

This clonotype was seen at least ten times. The chain uses TRBV5-1 and TRBJ2-5; 11 bases align to TRBD1. This CDR3 comprises 16 residues. V lost 1 base and J lost 1; bases outside the gene matches: 3. Germline CDR1 is SGHRS and CDR2 is YFSETQ. The DNA for the CDR3 is TGCGCCAGCAGCTTGCGAGGGACAGGGGGCCAAGAGACCCAGTACTTC. Protein product: CASSLRGTGGQETQYF.

This clonotype was recorded many times. The genes are TRBV7-2 and TRBJ1-2; possibly TRBD1 for D (6 bases). The ends were cut back, 5 bases at V and 3 bases at J, with 13 bases in the middle. From germline, CDR1 is SGHTA and CDR2 FQGNSA. The CDR3 has 14 residues. The CDR3 here is CASSPGGGYYGYTF. In DNA, the CDR3 is TGTGCCAGCAGCCCCGGGGGGGGCTACTATGGCTACACCTTC.

This clonotype has more than one count but fewer than ten. A much larger clone differs by one base, so this may be a read error. The chain uses TRBV20-1 and TRBJ2-1; TRBD2 matches 10 bases. Germline assignment: CDR1 DFQATT and CDR2 SNEGSKA (reference sequence). The CDR3 consists of 14 residues. The DNA of the CDR3 is TGCAGTGCTCAGCGGGAGGGCTCCTACACTGAGCAGTTCTTC. Translation: CSAQREGSYTEQFF.

This clonotype appeared many times. The CDR3 region is CSARERRINNSPLHF. Here the CDR3 DNA reads TGCAGTGCTAGAGAACGACGGATTAATAATTCACCCCTCCACTTT. This chain joins TRBV20-1 and TRBJ1-6; D not resolved. The length of the CDR3 is 15 residues. Germline assignment: CDR1 DFQATT and CDR2 SNEGSKA (reference sequence). The V and J ends lost 0 bases and 5 bases respectively, with 11 bases between them.

This clonotype showed up many times. The gene calls are TRBV6-5 and TRBJ2-5; tentative D call: TRBD1 (5 bases). Germline V lookup: CDR1 MNHEY, CDR2 SVGAGI. This CDR3 region has 13 residues. Trimming took off 6 bases at V and 4 bases at J, with 12 bases between the two ends. The CDR3 loop reads CASSSRVGETQYF. The CDR3 bases are TGTGCCAGCAGCTCCAGGGTCGGAGAGACCCAGTACTTC.

The table lists this clonotype with many counts. The chain combines TRBV20-1 with TRBJ2-1; a possible D gene is TRBD2 (5 bases). Germline V CDR1 and CDR2: DFQATT, SNEGSKA (reference sequence). The CDR3 consists of 14 residues. Trimming shortened V by 5 bases and J by 4 bases, and 15 bases separated the two germline ends. The CDR3 region has the DNA TGCAGTGCTCTTGGGAGCTCGCGATACAATGAGCAGTTCTTC. Translation: CSALGSSRYNEQFF.

About this clonotype itself: One end of the junction varies from germline; a read error may be responsible. J is TRBJ2-6 and V is TRBV7-9, with D tentatively TRBD1 (5 bases). The germline CDR1 and CDR2 sequences are SEHNR and FQNEAQ (reference sequence). The CDR3 consists of 15 residues. In nucleotides, the CDR3 is TGTGCCAGCAGCTTGGCAGGGTCTGGGGCCAACGCCCTGCCTTTC. This sequence encodes CASSLAGSGANALPF.